This TCR beta chain came from a study of blood T cell repertoires in COVID-19. Germline V gene data show CDR1 as SGHNT and CDR2 as YYREEE (reference sequence). This CDR3 comprises 15 residues. The V end lost 0 bases, the J end lost 4 bases, and 8 bases lay between the germline ends. Original handling: Reference gene primer amplification yielded estimated nucleated cell counts. Sequencing used immunoSEQ multiplex PCR; TCRdb keeps in-frame clones, though not all of them. V and J calls and clone size are those listed in that table; D and trimming were worked out from the DNA. The sample yields 140,000 to 150,000 clones, roughly three quarters seen once. Individuals aged about 18 to 90 years were recruited from some 26 US areas.

The TCR comes from a woman in her fifties or sixties who had recovered from COVID-19. The V call is TRBV5-4, the J call TRBJ2-6; the D is unclear. The specimen sequenced was PBMCs or T cells enriched from blood (not recorded which). This CDR3 is CASSLATTGANVLTF. CDR3 bases: TGTGCCAGCAGCTTGGCCACAACCGGGGCCAACGTCCTGACTTTC.